Below, 32 T cell receptor beta chains from the same sample are listed, as sequenced in a study of siplizumab effects on memory and regulatory T cells. The antigens these receptors bind are not known. It was at 37°C and for roughly six days that the mixed lymphocyte reaction cells were cocultured. This table comes from immunoSEQ multiplex PCR, and its TCRdb copy is limited to in-frame clones, with some not included. The sample yields roughly 400 clones, nearly 70% seen once. The specimen was CFSE-low (dividing) CD8+ T cells sorted from an allogeneic mixed lymphocyte reaction. Receptors were obtained from a human donor in good health; the cells came from an allogeneic mixed lymphocyte reaction.

V is TRBV6-5 and J is TRBJ2-7; the D call may be TRBD1 or TRBD2 (5 bases each). Between the trimmed V and J ends, which lost 1 base and 5 bases, there was a span of 12 bases. Germline V CDR1 and CDR2: MNHEY, SVGAGI. CDR3 length equals 14 residues. The CDR3 here is CASSYFGGDDEQYF. In nucleotides, the CDR3 is TGTGCCAGCAGTTACTTTGGGGGAGATGACGAGCAGTACTTC.

This chain connects TRBV7-2 to TRBJ2-7; D ambiguous. Germline CDR1 and CDR2: SGHTA and FQGNSA. V lost 2 bases and J lost 2, with 4 bases in between. This CDR3 has 12 residues. As DNA, the CDR3 is TGTGCCAGCAGCTTACGGGCCTACGAGCAGTACTTC. It specifies CASSLRAYEQYF. The full variable domain, rest sourced from reference TRBV7-2 and TRBJ2-7, is GAGVSQSPSNKVTEKGKDVELRCDPISGHTALYWYRQSLGQGLEFLIYFQGNSAPDKSGLPSDRFSAERTGGSVSTLTIQRTQQEDSAVYLCASSLRAYEQYFGPGTRLTVT.

The genes are TRBV19 and TRBJ2-2; D is perhaps TRBD2 (5 bases). The V and J ends lost 3 bases and 4 bases respectively, with 9 bases between them. The CDR3 is made up of 14 amino acids. Per germline, CDR1 LNHDA and CDR2 SQIVND (reference sequence). The CDR3 protein is CASSIFRGTGELFF. The CDR3 DNA is TGTGCCAGTAGTATTTTTCGGGGCACCGGGGAGCTGTTTTTT.

The J gene is TRBJ1-1, the V gene TRBV2; D might be TRBD1 (5 bases). Per the germline V gene, CDR1 is SNHLY and CDR2 is FYNNEI. The CDR3 has 11 amino acids. The ends were cut back, 6 bases at V and 8 bases at J, with 10 bases in the middle. The CDR3 reads CASREGFEAFF. CDR3 nucleotide sequence: TGTGCCAGCAGGGAGGGGTTCGAAGCTTTCTTT.

The chain uses TRBV7-9 and TRBJ2-7, with no clear D. The CDR3 has 13 amino acids. Germline V gene lookup returns CDR1 SEHNR and CDR2 FQNEAQ (reference sequence). The V end lost 5 bases, the J end lost 2 bases, and 10 bases lay between the germline ends. CDR3 protein: CASSAQNTYEQYF. Written as DNA, the CDR3 is TGTGCCAGCAGCGCCCAAAATACCTACGAGCAGTACTTC.

The chain links TRBV12-2 to TRBJ1-1. TRBV12-2 is shown as a pseudogene. The CDR3 totals 14 residues. The DNA for the CDR3 is TGTGCAAGTCGCTTAGGAATGGGAGGGTGTGGAGCTTTCTTT. As protein: CASRLGMGGCGAFF.

V is TRBV19 and J is TRBJ2-7; D might be TRBD1 or TRBD2, each matching 5 bases. CDR3 size: 15 residues. CDR1 and CDR2 (germline): LNHDA, SQIVND (reference sequence). The V and J ends lost 5 bases and 4 bases respectively, with 18 bases between them. CDR3 protein: CASSSQGNGLYEQYF. In DNA, the CDR3 is TGTGCCAGTAGTTCCCAGGGAAATGGACTTTACGAGCAGTACTTC. Full variable domain (remainder filled in from reference TRBV19 and TRBJ2-7): DGGITQSPKYLFRKEGQNVTLSCEQNLNHDAMYWYRQDPGQGLRLIYYSQIVNDFQKGDIAEGYSVSREKKESFPLTVTSAQKNPTAFYLCASSSQGNGLYEQYFGPGTRLTVT.

This chain uses TRBV7-3 with TRBJ2-1; D not certain. The germline gives CDR1 SGHTA, CDR2 FQGTGA. The CDR3 totals 16 residues. The V end lost 5 bases, the J end lost 0 bases, and 14 bases lay between the germline ends. This CDR3 reads CASSALPISSYNEQFF. The CDR3 nucleotides are TGTGCCAGCAGCGCCCTGCCTATCAGCTCCTACAATGAGCAGTTCTTC.

The V call is TRBV30, the J call TRBJ1-4; D may be TRBD1 (6 bases). Per the germline V gene, CDR1 is GTSNPN and CDR2 is SVGIG (reference sequence). V shed 3 bases and J shed 7 bases, with 15 bases lying between them. The CDR3 runs 14 residues. The CDR3 region is CAWRGGGGGEKLFF. For the CDR3, the DNA is TGTGCCTGGAGGGGGGGAGGGGGGGGTGAAAAACTGTTTTTT.

A few counts support this clone. V gene TRBV5-6 combines with J gene TRBJ2-7, with 8 bases fitting TRBD1. Germline V gene sequence: CDR1 SGHDT, CDR2 YYEEEE. V gave up 4 bases and J gave up 3 bases; unmatched junction bases: 6. The CDR3 consists of 14 residues. CDR3 residues: CASSPGTGGYEQYF. CDR3 nucleotide sequence: TGTGCCAGCAGCCCCGGGACAGGAGGCTACGAGCAGTACTTC.

This clone has just a few counts. This chain connects TRBV30 to TRBJ1-1; no firm D call. CDR1 and CDR2 from the germline V gene are GTSNPN and SVGIG (reference sequence). Trimming took off 3 bases at V and 1 base at J, with 6 bases between the two ends. The CDR3 extends over 12 amino acids. CDR3 sequence reads: CAWSDRNTEAFF. The DNA for the CDR3 is TGTGCCTGGAGCGATCGGAACACTGAAGCTTTCTTT.

The rearrangement uses TRBV19 and TRBJ1-1; D gene uncertain. The CDR3 totals 15 residues. Between the trimmed V and J ends, which lost 8 bases and 1 base, there was a span of 17 bases. Looked up from germline, CDR1 is LNHDA and CDR2 is SQIVND (reference sequence). Here the CDR3 DNA reads TGTGCCAGTTGCCTCAGTACGGCCGGGAACACTGAAGCTTTCTTT. Amino acid sequence: CASCLSTAGNTEAFF.

The chain uses TRBV19 and TRBJ2-7; 13 bases map to TRBD2. Germline loops: CDR1 LNHDA, CDR2 SQIVND (reference sequence). V trimming: 6 bases; J trimming: 2 bases; junction bases outside the gene matches: 4. The CDR3 is 15 amino acids. The CDR3 region has the DNA TGTGCCAGTAGCTCCGGGACTAGCGGGGCCTACGAGCAGTACTTC. As protein: CASSSGTSGAYEQYF.

The rearrangement joins TRBV28 to TRBJ2-1; 14 positions match TRBD2. The CDR3 runs 17 residues. V dropped 8 bases and J dropped 1; count of bases not matched to a gene: 7. Germline V gene sequence: CDR1 MDHEN, CDR2 SYDVKM. This CDR3 is CASRRTSGRPSYNEQFF. The DNA of the CDR3 is TGTGCCAGCCGGCGGACTAGCGGGAGGCCATCCTACAATGAGCAGTTCTTC.

The V gene is TRBV4-1, the J gene TRBJ2-1, with 7 bases identical to TRBD1. The trim removed 1 base at V and 0 bases at J, leaving 6 bases unmatched. This CDR3 contains 17 residues. Germline lookup yields CDR1 MGHRA and CDR2 YSYEKL. The CDR3 loop reads CASSQVWDSDSYNEQFF. In nucleotides, the CDR3 is TGCGCCAGCAGCCAAGTGTGGGACAGCGACTCCTACAATGAGCAGTTCTTC.

The V gene is TRBV6-5, the J gene TRBJ1-1; D remains unclear. Germline lookup yields CDR1 MNHEY and CDR2 SVGAGI. Trimming took off 4 bases at V and 2 bases at J, with 8 bases between the two ends. This CDR3 region has 13 residues. The CDR3 reads CASSWRANTEAFF. The DNA for the CDR3 is TGTGCCAGCAGTTGGCGGGCCAACACTGAAGCTTTCTTT.

This clone has a handful of counts. The rearrangement joins TRBV18 to TRBJ2-7; TRBD2 aligns across 9 bases. Germline V gene lookup returns CDR1 KGHSH and CDR2 LQKENI. The trim removed 2 bases at V and 1 base at J, leaving 18 bases unmatched. This CDR3 is built from 20 residues. DNA for the CDR3: TGTGCCAGCTCACCAACTTGGGACACCCACAGCGGGAGGCTTTCCTACGAGCAGTACTTC. Its protein product is CASSPTWDTHSGRLSYEQYF. Variable domain in full (rest from reference TRBV18 and TRBJ2-7): NAGVMQNPRHLVRRRGQEARLRCSPMKGHSHVYWYRQLPEEGLKFMVYLQKENIIDESGMPKERFSAEFPKEGPSILRIQQVVRGDSAAYFCASSPTWDTHSGRLSYEQYFGPGTRLTVT.

The J gene is TRBJ1-3, the V gene TRBV30, with D hard to call. V dropped 2 bases and J dropped 3 bases, with 2 bases sitting between them. There are 11 residues in the CDR3. The germline V gene encodes CDR1 GTSNPN and CDR2 SVGIG (reference sequence). The CDR3 nucleotides are TGTGCCTGGAGTATTGGAAACACCATATATTTT. This sequence encodes CAWSIGNTIYF.

This chain connects TRBV5-6 to TRBJ2-1; 8 nucleotides align to TRBD2. Trimming at V came to 0 bases and at J to 4 bases, leaving 15 bases not matched to a gene. The CDR3 loop spans 19 amino acids. Germline CDR1 is SGHDT and CDR2 is YYEEEE. CDR3 sequence (DNA): TGTGCCAGCAGCTTGGCTCAGAGGTGGGGACTAGTTGTATACAATGAGCAGTTCTTC. This translates into CASSLAQRWGLVVYNEQFF.

V is TRBV27 and J is TRBJ1-5; TRBD1 might be the D (5 bases). The V gene lost 2 bases and the J gene lost 7 bases, with 9 bases spanning the gap. This CDR3 contains 13 residues. Germline CDR1 and CDR2: MNHEY and SMNVEV (reference sequence). CDR3 protein: CASSLQGGQPQHF. The CDR3 nucleotides are TGTGCCAGCAGTTTACAGGGCGGGCAGCCCCAGCATTTT.

In this sample, this clone turned up a few times. J is TRBJ2-5 and V is TRBV27; D perhaps matches TRBD1 (6 bases). Between the trimmed V and J ends, which lost 1 base and 5 bases, there was a span of 20 bases. This CDR3 contains 17 residues. CDR1 MNHEY and CDR2 SMNVEV come from the germline V gene (reference sequence). For the CDR3, the DNA is TGTGCCAGCAGTTTATTCCCCGGCAGGGGATTTAAGGAGACCCAGTACTTC. Translating it yields CASSLFPGRGFKETQYF.

V and J are TRBV30 and TRBJ1-4, with TRBD1 as a possible D gene (5 bases). Germline V gives CDR1 GTSNPN, CDR2 SVGIG (reference sequence). With 1 base removed from V and 7 bases from J, the gap between germline ends came to 13 bases. CDR3 length: 14 amino acids. The CDR3 spells CAWSGGWGGEKLFF. CDR3 in DNA: TGTGCCTGGAGTGGGGGATGGGGGGGTGAAAAACTGTTTTTT.

The chain carries TRBV4-3 and TRBJ2-7; either TRBD1 or TRBD2 may fit D (5 bases each). Per germline, CDR1 LGHNA and CDR2 YSLEER. V was shortened by 1 base and J by 4 bases, with 8 bases between the two germline ends. The CDR3 is made up of 13 amino acids. For the CDR3, the DNA is TGCGCCAGCAGCCAAGCCGGGGCATACGAGCAGTACTTC. Its translation: CASSQAGAYEQYF.

The chain links TRBV7-9 to TRBJ2-2; 9 bases match TRBD2. Trimming at V came to 3 bases and at J to 5 bases, leaving 4 bases not matched to a gene. Germline CDR1 reads SEHNR; CDR2 reads FQNEAQ (reference sequence). The CDR3 extends over 15 amino acids. The CDR3 coding sequence is TGTGCCAGCAGCTTCGCGGGAGGGATTACCGGGGAGCTGTTTTTT. Translation: CASSFAGGITGELFF.

This clone has a single count. The J gene is TRBJ1-1, the V gene TRBV11-3; D remains ambiguous. V lost 5 bases, J lost 11 bases, and 15 bases lay in between. From germline, CDR1 is SGHNT and CDR2 YENEEA. The CDR3 has 12 residues. In DNA form, the CDR3 reads TGTGCCAGCAGCAGAGCCCCCACCCCGGCTTTCTTT. Protein product: CASSRAPTPAFF. Full variable domain (remainder filled in from reference TRBV11-3 and TRBJ1-1): EAGVVQSPRYKIIEKKQPVAFWCNPISGHNTLYWYLQNLGQGPELLIRYENEEAVDDSQLPKDRFSAERLKGVDSTLKIQPAELGDSAVYLCASSRAPTPAFFGQGTRLTVV.

The J gene is TRBJ2-1, the V gene TRBV19, with D perhaps TRBD1 (5 bases). Germline V CDR1 and CDR2: LNHDA, SQIVND (reference sequence). Trimming took 4 bases from V and 5 from J, leaving 12 bases between them. This CDR3 contains 14 residues. The CDR3 region is CASSTQGRHNEQFF. The CDR3 region has the DNA TGTGCCAGTAGTACCCAGGGCAGACACAATGAGCAGTTCTTC.

The chain has TRBV28 and TRBJ2-1, with D unclear. The V gene's germline CDR1 is MDHEN and CDR2 SYDVKM. V lost 2 bases to trimming and J lost 9 bases, with 8 bases between them. The CDR3 consists of 12 residues. Here the CDR3 DNA reads TGTGCCAGCAGTTTAGGGTCTTTTGAGCAGTTCTTC. Translating gives CASSLGSFEQFF.

The V gene is TRBV19, the J gene TRBJ2-2; D is perhaps TRBD1 or TRBD2 (5 bases each). Per germline, CDR1 LNHDA and CDR2 SQIVND (reference sequence). The CDR3 is 15 residues long. V was cut by 3 bases and J by 1 base, with 9 bases left in between. The DNA of the CDR3 is TGTGCCAGTAGTATGGGACCCCAGAACACCGGGGAGCTGTTTTTT. Its protein is CASSMGPQNTGELFF. Filled out from reference TRBV19 and TRBJ2-2, the complete variable domain reads DGGITQSPKYLFRKEGQNVTLSCEQNLNHDAMYWYRQDPGQGLRLIYYSQIVNDFQKGDIAEGYSVSREKKESFPLTVTSAQKNPTAFYLCASSMGPQNTGELFFGEGSRLTVL.

The gene calls are TRBV30 and TRBJ2-3; D call uncertain. Germline lookup yields CDR1 GTSNPN and CDR2 SVGIG (reference sequence). This CDR3 comprises 14 residues. Trimming removed 0 bases from V and 5 bases from J, with 12 bases in between. CDR3 nucleotides: TGTGCCTGGAGTGTACTGTCTCACAGAGATACGCAGTATTTT. Encoded protein: CAWSVLSHRDTQYF.

This chain uses TRBV6-5 with TRBJ1-2; no clear D gene. CDR1 and CDR2 (germline): MNHEY, SVGAGI. The CDR3 is 14 amino acids. Deletions cut 5 bases from V and 2 bases from J, with 12 bases between. In DNA form, the CDR3 reads TGTGCCAGCAGTGAACAAGCCTCCAACTATGGCTACACCTTC. This sequence encodes CASSEQASNYGYTF.

The chain couples TRBV9 to TRBJ2-2; D not certain. CDR3 size: 13 residues. Germline V lookup: CDR1 SGDLS, CDR2 YYNGEE. Trimming shortened V by 2 bases and J by 2 bases, and 4 bases separated the two germline ends. For the CDR3, the DNA is TGTGCCAGCAGCGTTGGCAACACCGGGGAGCTGTTTTTT. Translated, it gives CASSVGNTGELFF.

This clone has a handful of counts. The junction departs from germline at one end; a sequencing error may be responsible. J is TRBJ2-7 and V is TRBV7-9; either TRBD1 or TRBD2 may fit D (5 bases each). This CDR3 spans 12 amino acids. The germline CDR1 and CDR2 sequences are SEHNR and FQNEAQ (reference sequence). The CDR3, as DNA: TGTGCCAGCAGCCTCGGGACGTACGGGCAGTACTTC. Encoded protein: CASSLGTYGQYF.